What follows describes a single T cell receptor (beta chain). The antigen it recognizes is unknown. Per-base quality was not reported, and no clone a single base away is much larger than it. From a lookup of the germline V gene (reference sequence), CDR1 and CDR2 are LNHDA and SQIVND. V is cut back by 5 bases and J by 6 bases, with 9 bases in the junction unmatched. Reading from cysteine to phenylalanine, the CDR3 counts 14 amino acids. Only the CDR3 DNA stays, 42 bases, in frame from base 1. The CDR3 regions of human TCRbeta chains were analyzed by immunosequencing. As for how the authors treated the data: TCRs in the repertoires were compared against a reference library of SARS-CoV-2-specific TCRs that had been generated with the MIRA antigen-specificity platform. Breadth was defined as the fraction of unique TCRs that were SARS-CoV-2-associated. Depth was defined as the fraction of total T cells that were SARS-CoV-2-associated. Using the MIRA data, each spike-specific TCR was assigned both to the spike region to which the TCR was reactive and to a CD4 or CD8 class. Log10-transformed breadth and depth values were compared by one-way ANOVA with Sidak's multiple comparisons tests. Here the immuneACCESS table is served through TCRdb, limited to in-frame sequences with V and J called. Missing clones are a known gap in these copies; in checked studies unresolved V genes cover under half, and the rest lacks a known reason. V and J calls and clone size are as listed in that table; D and trimming were resolved from the DNA. The sample data list 89,000 or so clones, and over 80% of these were observed just once. The ten largest clonotypes hold 16% of the sample.

According to the study, the label for this sample's time point signals: baseline before first vaccination. Vaccinee samples were obtained from the UK trials COV001 and COV002, which included a single-blind randomized controlled phase 2/3 trial of AZD1222 (ChAdOx1 nCoV-19) in healthy adults. For TCRbeta chain sequencing, PBMC samples from trial participants were taken at day 0 and at day 28 after the second dose. The record originates from a study of T cell responses to AZD1222 COVID-19 vaccine (dated by TCRdb to 2020 to 2023). With regard to the full study: AZD1222 recipients with second doses at about 4 weeks or about 12 weeks were pooled, because spike-specific TCR depth and breadth did not differ between schedules. TCR sequencing was performed for 230 to 250 trial participants, of whom 200 to 210 were given two doses of AZD1222 and approximately 25 were given two doses of MenACWY control vaccine. Trial participants were enrolled by age into 18-55, 56-69 and 70-plus year subgroups, with roughly 150, 30 and 60 TCR-sequenced participants respectively.

General conclusions and limits of the study: After two AZD1222 doses, both the breadth and the depth of spike-specific TCRs were significantly higher than at day 0 and than in MenACWY recipients. Because no samples from the day 14 peak response were available, repertoires could be characterized only after the peak T cell response. Reportedly, almost half of the unique spike-specific TCRs recognized epitopes lying outside the regions that are mutated in the B.1.351 and B.1.1.7 variants. Most participants were white British and females outnumbered males, and the authors suggested that clonal diversity may have been underestimated. Conclusions about previously exposed vaccinees were limited because only five to seven AZD1222 recipients were SARS-CoV-2 seropositive at baseline. In the small 56-69-year group, the increase in depth fell short of significance, most likely because of low power. Vaccine-associated CD4 TCRs spanned the whole spike protein, with dominant responses in regions 160-218 and 743-854.

The source is an adult in good health. The chain is made from TRBV19 and TRBJ1-2, with TRBD1 identical over 7 junction bases. The sequenced sample was peripheral blood, obtained on day 0 of AZD1222 vaccination. The bases are TGTGCCAGTAGTCTACGACAGGGCCTCGATGGCTACACCTTC. This codes for CASSLRQGLDGYTF. The variable domain in full, with residues beyond the CDR3 obtained from the reference TRBV19 and TRBJ1-2 genes, is DGGITQSPKYLFRKEGQNVTLSCEQNLNHDAMYWYRQDPGQGLRLIYYSQIVNDFQKGDIAEGYSVSREKKESFPLTVTSAQKNPTAFYLCASSLRQGLDGYTFGSGTRLTVV.